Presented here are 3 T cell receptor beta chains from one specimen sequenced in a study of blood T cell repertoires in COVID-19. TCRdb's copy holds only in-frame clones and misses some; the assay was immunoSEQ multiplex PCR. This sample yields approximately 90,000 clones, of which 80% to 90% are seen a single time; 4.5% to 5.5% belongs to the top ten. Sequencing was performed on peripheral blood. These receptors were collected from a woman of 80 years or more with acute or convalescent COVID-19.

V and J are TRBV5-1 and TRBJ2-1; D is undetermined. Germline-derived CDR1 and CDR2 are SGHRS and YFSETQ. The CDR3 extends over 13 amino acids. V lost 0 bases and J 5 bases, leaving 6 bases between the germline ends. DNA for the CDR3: TGCGCCAGCAGCTTGGCCCCAGACAATGAGCAGTTCTTC. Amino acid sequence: CASSLAPDNEQFF.

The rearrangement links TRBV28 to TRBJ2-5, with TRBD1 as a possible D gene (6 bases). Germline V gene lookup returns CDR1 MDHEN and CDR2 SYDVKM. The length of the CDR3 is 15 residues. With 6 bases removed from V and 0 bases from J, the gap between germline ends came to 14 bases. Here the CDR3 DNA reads TGTGCCAGCAGGGAGGACAGAGCGTACCAAGAGACCCAGTACTTC. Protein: CASREDRAYQETQYF. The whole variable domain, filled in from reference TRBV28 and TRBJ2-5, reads DVKVTQSSRYLVKRTGEKVFLECVQDMDHENMFWYRQDPGLGLRLIYFSYDVKMKEKGDIPEGYSVSREKKERFSLILESASTNQTSMYLCASREDRAYQETQYFGPGTRLLVL.

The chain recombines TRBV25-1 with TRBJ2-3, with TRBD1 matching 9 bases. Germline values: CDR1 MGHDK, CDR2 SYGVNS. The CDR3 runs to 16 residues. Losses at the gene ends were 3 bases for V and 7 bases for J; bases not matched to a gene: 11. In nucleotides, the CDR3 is TGTGCCAGCAGTGATGGGTGGGACAGGGAGAGGAATACGCAGTATTTT. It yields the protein CASSDGWDRERNTQYF.